These 25 T cell receptor beta chains came from one sample sequenced in a study of T cells in Graves' hyperthyroidism and ophthalmopathy. Amplification targeted TCR beta CDR3 regions from RNA transcripts. The primer set for the first-round RT-PCR of the TCR CDR3 was HTBI. MiXCR, applied by TCRdb to the multiplex PCR reads, yields one record per CDR3 protein. In the table there are some 560,000 distinct CDR3 sequences, approximately 15% of which are singletons. Specimen: blood. All receptors derive from a woman between 35 and 50 years old with Graves' hyperthyroidism.

At least ten counts were recorded for this clonotype. The chain joins TRBV25-1 to TRBJ2-1; TRBD2 matches at 12 bases. The CDR3 is 19 residues long. V dropped 6 bases and J dropped 0; count of bases not matched to a gene: 12. Per germline, CDR1 MGHDK and CDR2 SYGVNS. The CDR3 coding sequence is TGTGCCAGCAGCCCTCGGGGGACTAGCGGGCCGAACTCCTACAATGAGCAGTTCTTC. Translated, it gives CASSPRGTSGPNSYNEQFF.

This clonotype came up a few times. This may come from a read error, since a much larger clone is one base off. It is likely a read error, because the conserved phenylalanine at the end of the CDR3 is missing. This sequence joins TRBV28 and TRBJ2-7; D is ambiguous. V was clipped by 6 bases and J by 0 bases, with 12 bases between them. Germline assignment: CDR1 MDHEN and CDR2 SYDVKM. This CDR3 comprises 14 residues. This CDR3 reads CASSSQPYSYEQYL. CDR3 coding DNA: TGTGCCAGCAGCTCCCAGCCCTACTCCTACGAGCAGTACTTA.

This clonotype was seen only a few times. The chain recombines TRBV4-1 with TRBJ2-2; D remains unclear. Trimming cost V 4 bases and J 8 bases, with 11 bases left between them. The CDR3 runs to 13 residues. From germline, CDR1 is MGHRA and CDR2 YSYEKL. For the CDR3, the DNA is TGCGCCAGCAGCCTCGGTCCCGTTGGGGAGCTGTTTTTT. It encodes CASSLGPVGELFF.

This clonotype has a count of ten or more. The V and J genes are TRBV6-1 and TRBJ2-7; 8 bases are shared with TRBD1. CDR1 and CDR2 (germline): MNHNS, SASEGT. Trimming took 1 base from V and 9 from J; bases not matched to a gene: 14. There are 16 residues in the CDR3. The CDR3 loop is CASSEEGGTGGRRQYF. DNA for the CDR3: TGTGCCAGCAGTGAAGAAGGGGGGACAGGTGGGAGGCGGCAGTACTTC.

This clonotype has ten or more counts. V and J are TRBV15 and TRBJ2-3; a possible D gene is TRBD2 (6 bases). CDR3 size: 16 residues. The germline V gene has CDR1 LNHNV and CDR2 YYDKDF (reference sequence). Trimming left V 1 base short and J 4 bases short, with 15 bases between. DNA for the CDR3: TGTGCCACCAGCAGAGCGACCGGGGGACCCCCAGATACGCAGTATTTT. Its translation is CATSRATGGPPDTQYF.

At least ten counts were recorded for this clonotype. J is TRBJ2-3 and V is TRBV2; 8 bases line up with TRBD2. The J segment lost 0 bases and the V segment lost 8 bases, leaving 7 bases of the junction unmatched. The CDR3 is 15 amino acids. CDR1 is SNHLY and CDR2 is FYNNEI in the germline V gene. CDR3: CASLYLAGSTDTQYF. The DNA of the CDR3 is TGTGCCAGCCTTTATCTAGCGGGCAGCACAGATACGCAGTATTTT.

This clonotype has a handful of counts. At one of its ends the junction is not consistent with the germline gene, which may arise from a read error. The chain links TRBV5-1 to TRBJ2-3; 7 nucleotides align to TRBD2. The CDR3 extends over 13 amino acids. Germline CDR1 SGHRS, CDR2 YFSETQ. The CDR3 DNA is TGTGCCAGCAGTTATACGGGGGGAGATACGCAGTATTTT. Translation gives CASSYTGGDTQYF. The full variable domain, rest sourced from reference TRBV5-1 and TRBJ2-3, is KAGVTQTPRYLIKTRGQQVTLSCSPISGHRSVSWYQQTPGQGLQFLFEYFSETQRNKGNFPGRFSGRQFSNSRSEMNVSTLELGDSALYLCASSYTGGDTQYFGPGTRLTVL.

The V call is TRBV6-2 or TRBV6-3, the J call TRBJ2-1, with D hard to call. This CDR3 has 11 residues. Germline V gives CDR1 MNHEY, CDR2 SVGEGT. Trimming took 8 bases from V and 5 from J, leaving 7 bases between them. CDR3 sequence reads: CASVRDNEQFF. The CDR3 coding sequence is TGTGCCAGCGTTAGAGACAATGAGCAGTTCTTC.

This clonotype turned up a few times. V is TRBV20-1 and J is TRBJ1-6; TRBD1 matches 7 bases. After removal of 4 bases from V and 5 bases from J, the junction contained 5 bases not matched to a gene. Germline V lookup: CDR1 DFQATT, CDR2 SNEGSKA (reference sequence). The CDR3 totals 14 residues. The CDR3 DNA reads as TGCAGTGCTACGACAGGGACAAATAATTCACCCCTCCACTTT. It yields the protein CSATTGTNNSPLHF.

This clonotype appeared many times. The chain couples TRBV7-9 to TRBJ1-1; D not resolved. Germline V CDR1 and CDR2: SEHNR, FQNEAQ (reference sequence). The CDR3 has 13 amino acids. The V gene lost 1 base and the J gene lost 2 bases, with 5 bases spanning the gap. Here the CDR3 reads CASSLGHNTEAFF. The DNA of the CDR3 is TGTGCCAGCAGCTTAGGGCATAACACTGAAGCTTTCTTT.

This clonotype has a handful of counts. This chain links TRBV13 with TRBJ1-4; D unresolved. CDR3 length: 17 amino acids. Germline V CDR1 and CDR2: PRHDT, FYEKMQ (reference sequence). The germline V and J ends were trimmed by 2 bases and 1 base, with 14 bases remaining between them. The CDR3 DNA reads TGTGCCAGCAGCTTATACGGAGGTCCGCAAACTAATGAAAAACTGTTTTTT. Translating gives CASSLYGGPQTNEKLFF.

This clonotype has just a few counts. The genes are TRBV15 and TRBJ1-2; no reliable D call. The CDR3 spans 14 residues. Germline V gene lookup returns CDR1 LNHNV and CDR2 YYDKDF (reference sequence). V was clipped by 3 bases and J by 7 bases, with 15 bases between them. The chain's CDR3 is CATSSDRGAGGYTF. DNA of the CDR3: TGTGCCACCAGCAGTGACCGCGGCGCTGGTGGCTACACCTTC.

This clonotype was seen repeatedly, ten times or more. The V and J genes are TRBV11-3 and TRBJ2-7; 9 bases agree with TRBD1. Germline CDR1 reads SGHNT; CDR2 reads YENEEA. The CDR3 is made up of 15 amino acids. Unmatched junction bases numbered 3, after V lost 1 base and J lost 2 bases. The chain's CDR3 is CASSLGTGAAYEQYF. As DNA, the CDR3 is TGTGCCAGCAGCTTAGGGACAGGGGCCGCCTACGAGCAGTACTTC.

This clonotype was seen many times. This chain connects TRBV28 to TRBJ2-7; 7 positions match TRBD1. Germline V CDR1 and CDR2: MDHEN, SYDVKM. The junction had 6 bases not matched to a gene; V was cut back by 4 bases and J by 0 bases. This CDR3 is 15 amino acids long. The CDR3 loop is CASSSVQGNSYEQYF. The CDR3 nucleotides are TGTGCCAGCAGTTCCGTACAGGGGAACTCCTACGAGCAGTACTTC.

This clonotype was counted a few times. The rearrangement uses TRBV18 and TRBJ2-7, with 13 bases identical to TRBD2. The CDR3 is 17 residues long. Germline CDR1 is KGHSH and CDR2 is LQKENI. Unmatched junction bases numbered 9, after V lost 3 bases and J lost 4 bases. The CDR3 DNA follows: TGTGCCAGCTCACCTCTTTCGACTAGCGGGAGGAGGTACGAGCAGTACTTC. Residues: CASSPLSTSGRRYEQYF. The full variable domain, its missing parts supplied by reference TRBV18 and TRBJ2-7, is NAGVMQNPRHLVRRRGQEARLRCSPMKGHSHVYWYRQLPEEGLKFMVYLQKENIIDESGMPKERFSAEFPKEGPSILRIQQVVRGDSAAYFCASSPLSTSGRRYEQYFGPGTRLTVT.

The gene calls are TRBV20-1 and TRBJ1-6; D is undetermined. This CDR3 is built from 11 residues. CDR1 and CDR2 from the germline V gene are DFQATT and SNEGSKA (reference sequence). Trimming removed 4 bases from V and 8 bases from J, with 6 bases in between. CDR3 nucleotide sequence: TGCAGTGCTACCATGGATTCACCCCTCCACTTT. Translation: CSATMDSPLHF.

This clonotype has just a few counts. The chain joins TRBV6-1 to TRBJ2-1; 11 positions agree with TRBD2. Trimming at V came to 11 bases and at J to 7 bases, leaving 7 bases not matched to a gene. The CDR3 loop spans 13 amino acids. The germline V gene encodes CDR1 MNHNS and CDR2 SASEGT. The CDR3 coding sequence is TGTGCCGTTCTCGGGACTAGCGGAAATGAGCAGTTCTTC. Translation gives CAVLGTSGNEQFF.

This clonotype was counted at least ten times. The chain links TRBV6-1 to TRBJ2-1; D is uncertain. CDR1 and CDR2 (germline): MNHNS, SASEGT. V was trimmed by 0 bases and J by 10 bases, leaving 4 bases between them. The CDR3 runs to 11 residues. The DNA of the CDR3 is TGTGCCAGCAGTGAAGCACTCGAGCAGTTCTTC. Protein: CASSEALEQFF.

V and J are TRBV5-6 and TRBJ1-2; D is perhaps TRBD1 (5 bases). V gave up 4 bases and J gave up 3 bases, with 13 bases separating them. The CDR3 is 14 amino acids. Germline values: CDR1 SGHDT, CDR2 YYEEEE. The CDR3 coding sequence is TGTGCCAGCAGCGGCTCGAGGGGCGACTATGGCTACACCTTC. It encodes CASSGSRGDYGYTF.

This clonotype has more than one count but fewer than ten. V usage is TRBV15 and J usage is TRBJ2-5; TRBD2 matches at 7 bases. The CDR3 extends over 16 amino acids. J lost 4 bases, V lost 0 bases, and 8 bases had no gene match. CDR1 and CDR2 from the germline V gene are LNHNV and YYDKDF (reference sequence). CDR3 nucleotide sequence: TGTGCCACCAGCAGAGATCATGGCGGGAGTGGAGAGACCCAGTACTTC. It translates to CATSRDHGGSGETQYF.

The DNA for the CDR3 is TGCGCCAGCAGCCAAGGCTACCTAGCGATGTTCAATGAGCAGTTCTTC. Protein sequence: CASSQGYLAMFNEQFF. The chain joins TRBV4-1 to TRBJ2-1; weak D call: TRBD2 (6 bases). V was pared by 1 base and J by 6 bases, with 16 bases between. Per germline, CDR1 MGHRA and CDR2 YSYEKL. CDR3 length: 16 residues.

This clonotype has a count of ten or more. The chain links TRBV7-9 to TRBJ2-3, with 7 positions matching TRBD2. The CDR3 is 13 residues long. Unmatched junction bases numbered 5, after V lost 5 bases and J lost 6 bases. Germline-derived CDR1 and CDR2 are SEHNR and FQNEAQ (reference sequence). In DNA, the CDR3 is TGTGCCAGCAGCGCCACTAGCGAGGATACGCAGTATTTT. Translation: CASSATSEDTQYF.

This clonotype was counted ten times or more. This chain joins TRBV6-1 and TRBJ2-1; TRBD1 agrees at 10 bases. The V segment lost 6 bases and the J segment 1 base; nucleotides outside the gene matches: 9. In germline, CDR1 is MNHNS, CDR2 SASEGT. CDR3 length: 17 residues. CDR3 nucleotide sequence: TGTGCCAGCAGCGGACAGGGGGGTCTAGGGTCCTACAATGAGCAGTTCTTC. Protein sequence: CASSGQGGLGSYNEQFF.

This clonotype was seen more than once but under ten times. The rearrangement joins TRBV20-1 to TRBJ2-5, with 7 bases matching TRBD2. Germline assignment: CDR1 DFQATT and CDR2 SNEGSKA (reference sequence). The CDR3 covers 16 residues. After removal of 1 base from V and 3 bases from J, the junction contained 11 bases not matched to a gene. The CDR3 DNA is TGCAGTGCTAGAGCAAAGTCCGGGAGGCCGGAAGAGACCCAGTACTTC. Amino acids: CSARAKSGRPEETQYF.

This clonotype was observed a handful of times. The CDR3 here is CSVAVAGIYEQYF. The CDR3 nucleotides read TGCAGCGTTGCGGTGGCCGGGATCTACGAGCAGTACTTC. The rearrangement joins TRBV29-1 to TRBJ2-7; weak D call: TRBD2 (5 bases). CDR3 length: 13 residues. Trimming shortened V by 4 bases and J by 3 bases, and 13 bases separated the two germline ends. The germline V gene has CDR1 SQVTM and CDR2 ANQGSEA.